A selection of T cell receptor beta chains follows, all from one sample in a study of T cells in Graves' hyperthyroidism and ophthalmopathy. TCRdb called the multiplex PCR reads again in MiXCR, with one record for every CDR3 protein. The data hold fewer than 550,000 distinct CDR3 sequences, with roughly a quarter observed a single time. Sequencing was done on a sample of blood. Every receptor here comes from a woman younger than 45 with Graves' ophthalmopathy. Both conserved end residues are part of each CDR3. A D gene is named only where the DNA matches it firmly. Clone size appears in some rows only: once, few, many, or a class for an expanded clone.

d_call	clone_size	v_call	j_call	cdr3_nt	cdr3_aa
-	-	TRBV20-1	TRBJ2-5	TGCAGTGCTAGGTGGACCATCGTCCAAGAGACCCAGTACTTC	CSARWTIVQETQYF
-	-	TRBV6-5	TRBJ1-1	TGTGCCAGCAGCTCCTCCAGGTCGGGAAACACTGAAGCTTTCTTT	CASSSSRSGNTEAFF
-	many	TRBV12-3/TRBV12-4	TRBJ2-4	TGTGCCAGCAGTCCCGGACAGCATGGGAAGTACTTC	CASSPGQHGKYF
-	few	TRBV20-1	TRBJ2-5	TGCAGTGCTAGGAGCACAGCTCAAGAGACCCAGTACTTC	CSARSTAQETQYF
TRBD1	-	TRBV7-2	TRBJ1-5	TGTGCCAGCAGCCTGGACAGGGCCCTCGGACAGCCCCAGCATTTT	CASSLDRALGQPQHF
-	few	TRBV15	TRBJ1-1	TGTGCCACCAGCAGGAACCAGGGAGGAGCTTTCTTT	CATSRNQGGAFF
TRBD2	many	TRBV7-2	TRBJ2-5	TGTGCCAGCACCACTCCGGGACTAGCGGTCCAAGAGACCCAGTACTTC	CASTTPGLAVQETQYF
TRBD1	few	TRBV29-1	TRBJ2-5	TGCAGCGCGGGACAGGGGCGGAAGACCCAGTACTTC	CSAGQGRKTQYF
TRBD2	many	TRBV19	TRBJ2-5	TGTGCCAGTAGTTCAGGGACTAGCTGGCAAGAGACCCAGTACTTC	CASSSGTSWQETQYF
-	many	TRBV15	TRBJ2-5	TGTGCCACCAGCTCCCGGGCAGGGTCAGAGACCCAGTACTTC	CATSSRAGSETQYF
TRBD1	many	TRBV29-1	TRBJ1-5	TGCAGCGTGGGACAGTTCGAAAATCAGCCCCAGCATTTT	CSVGQFENQPQHF
-	many	TRBV28	TRBJ2-4	TGTGCCAGCAGTGGGGGGTCAAACATTAAGTACTTC	CASSGGSNIKYF
-	many	TRBV12-3/TRBV12-4	TRBJ2-3	TGTGCCAGCTGTTTGGGTCTCCGATCCGATACGCAGTATTTT	CASCLGLRSDTQYF
-	many	TRBV4-2	TRBJ2-5	TGTGCCAGCAGCCAAGAGTTTGTGGACCAAGAGACCCAGTACTTC	CASSQEFVDQETQYF
-	many	TRBV5-1	TRBJ1-3	TGCGCCAGCAGCTCCAAACAGGGACTCTCTGGAAACACCATATATTTT	CASSSKQGLSGNTIYF
-	-	TRBV12-3/TRBV12-4	TRBJ2-5	TGTGCCAGCACCTCGGAGCAAGAGACCCAGTACTTC	CASTSEQETQYF
-	few	TRBV27	TRBJ2-7	TGTGCCAGCGGTGCCAACTCCTACGAGCAGTACTTC	CASGANSYEQYF
TRBD2	few	TRBV2	TRBJ2-7	TGTGCCAGCAGTGAGATAGCGGGGGGGCCCCACGAGCAGTACTTC	CASSEIAGGPHEQYF
-	many	TRBV6-5	TRBJ2-6	TGTGCCAGCAGTTACTATGCAGACAACTCTGGGGCCAACGTCCTGACTTTC	CASSYYADNSGANVLTF
-	many	TRBV7-2	TRBJ2-5	TGTGCCAGCAGCTTAACAGGGTTGTGGGGACAAGAGACCCAGTACTTC	CASSLTGLWGQETQYF
-	many	TRBV20-1	TRBJ1-5	TGCAGTGCTAGTACGGACACCAGCAATCAGCCCCAGCATTTT	CSASTDTSNQPQHF
TRBD1	-	TRBV29-1	TRBJ1-1	TGCAGCGTTGAAATGGGGACAGGGTGGACTGAAGCTTTCTTT	CSVEMGTGWTEAFF
-	many	TRBV5-1	TRBJ1-2	TGCGCCAGCAGCTTGGGACAGCTTGCTTGGCGGAACTATGGCTACACCTTC	CASSLGQLAWRNYGYTF
-	many	TRBV19	TRBJ1-1	TGTGCCAGTAGTATGTTCGGGGATCGCGCTGAAGCTTTCTTT	CASSMFGDRAEAFF
-	-	TRBV2	TRBJ1-1	TGTGCCAGCAGTGGGGCAGGGACGAACACTGAAGCTTTCTTT	CASSGAGTNTEAFF
TRBD2	many	TRBV7-3	TRBJ2-5	TGTGCCAGCAGCTGCCAGCGGGGGGGCCCCCAAGAGACCCAGTACTTC	CASSCQRGGPQETQYF
-	many	TRBV19	TRBJ2-3	TGTGCCAGTAGTAGGATCGGGACAACTAGCACAGATACGCAGTATTTT	CASSRIGTTSTDTQYF
TRBD1	-	TRBV11-2	TRBJ2-7	TGTGCCAGCAGCACTGGAGTCAGGGGGCTATGGTCCTACGAGCAGTACTTC	CASSTGVRGLWSYEQYF
-	-	TRBV6-5	TRBJ2-7	TGTGCCAGCAGTTACTCGACCGGGTCGGCGTCCTACGAGCAGTACTTC	CASSYSTGSASYEQYF
TRBD1	many	TRBV12-3/TRBV12-4	TRBJ1-2	TGTGCCAGCAGTGACAGGGGGCTAATCTATGGCTACACCTTC	CASSDRGLIYGYTF